This T cell receptor (beta chain) comes out of a study of PD-L1 blockade in urothelial cancer. Produced via immunoSEQ multiplex PCR; TCRdb's table is partial and in-frame only. Here the sample spans around 86,000 clones, roughly 80% being singletons. Note on this clone: A junction boundary mismatches the germline segment, possibly from a read error.

This CDR3 spans 14 amino acids. Germline assignment: CDR1 SSHAT and CDR2 FNYEAQ (reference sequence). Time point meaning: pretreatment peripheral blood. For each patient, 1 to 8 samples were obtained, pretreatment and on-treatment. This chain joins TRBV7-7 and TRBJ2-7; D perhaps matches TRBD1 (7 bases). Sequencing was performed on PBMCs, taken around atezolizumab (anti-PD-L1) treatment. This receptor was obtained from a man in his forties with urothelial cancer. The CDR3 protein is CASSPGGPLGEQYF. The CDR3 region has the DNA TGTGCTAGCAGCCCAGGGGGGCCCCTCGGCGAGCAGTACTTC.